This T cell receptor (beta chain) was profiled in a study of T cell repertoires in cytomegalovirus infection. Study summary: It was the public TCR beta signatures that indicated both CMV infection and matching HLA type. Findings and limits, study-wide: Clonotype analysis showed dominance of the ex vivo response by HLA-C-restricted CMV-specific TCR beta clonotypes. The cumulative frequency of public TCR beta families identified carriers of CMV plus the relevant HLA.

Each CDR3 protein gets one entry after TCRdb re-called the reads with MiXCR. The top ten clones hold 1.6% of a sample with 200,000 to 300,000 distinct CDR3 sequences, roughly 12% of them seen once. Many counts were recorded for this clonotype. Its antigen is not known. This CDR3 has 13 residues. V gave up 1 base and J gave up 6 bases, with 9 bases separating them. Germline CDR1 is SGHVS and CDR2 is FQNEAQ. The chain is built from TRBV7-8 and TRBJ1-2; the D is unclear. The material sequenced was PBMCs. The clonotype was recovered from a human donor in good health (CMV status not recorded). Some clones in this sample may be carry-over from other donors' samples. The CDR3, as DNA: TGTGCCAGCAGCTTAGGTGGAGGGAATGGCTACACCTTC. Its translation: CASSLGGGNGYTF.